Given below is one TCR beta chain in context. The sample is drawn from a study of blood T cell repertoires in COVID-19. In the study overall: The study drew acute and convalescent COVID-19 samples from the United States, Italy and Spain.

Per the study methods: Scientists estimated how many nucleated cells there were by amplifying reference gene primers. Produced via immunoSEQ multiplex PCR; TCRdb's table is partial and in-frame only. From that table come the V and J calls and clone size; the DNA was used to work out D and trimming. Of approximately 24,000 clones in the sample, roughly 90% were seen once. The length of the CDR3 is 16 residues. V lost 5 bases and J 0 bases, leaving 11 bases between the germline ends. Germline CDR1 MNHEY, CDR2 SMNVEV (reference sequence). The sample was peripheral blood. The receptor's source is a woman in her seventies with active COVID-19. The chain uses TRBV27 and TRBJ1-6; no reliable D call. As DNA, the CDR3 is TGTGCCAGCAGTGCCAGCGGAGTCTCCTATAATTCACCCCTCCACTTT. Residues: CASSASGVSYNSPLHF.